This entry features one TCR beta chain sequence. Its antigen is not identified. The source of the sample is a study of long-term antiretroviral therapy in people with HIV. Study overall: A decade or so separates the oldest specimens from the later 2015 immediate-ART recommendation.

Investigators performed immunoSEQ version v3.0 at survey level. Clones were read by immunoSEQ multiplex PCR, and TCRdb kept only the in-frame ones, dropping some. Of 25,000 to 30,000 clones detected, over 90% appear once; the ten largest clones hold about 6.4%. Findings and caveats of the study: Diversity increased after ART yet remained lower than in transplant donor controls.

Germline CDR1 and CDR2: LNHDA and SQIVND (reference sequence). The CDR3 has 13 amino acids. V gave up 5 bases and J gave up 12 bases, with 19 bases separating them. This chain connects TRBV19 to TRBJ1-1; possibly TRBD1 for D (6 bases). The receptor was isolated from a woman in her thirties or forties with HIV. This specimen consisted of unsorted PBMCs, obtained 6.5 years after starting antiretroviral therapy. The CDR3, as DNA: TGTGCCAGTAGTTTAACCGGGGGGACATGGACTTTCTTT. Amino acids: CASSLTGGTWTFF.